The 23 T cell receptor beta chains below come from one sample, sequenced in a study of cytomegalovirus exposure and HLA in healthy donors (TCRdb year 2017). Libraries were built with the immunoSEQ multiplex PCR assay. The multiplex PCR relied on a mix of 60 forward primers for TCR Vbeta segments and 13 reverse primers for TCR Jbeta segments. The table comes from immuneACCESS by way of TCRdb, which keeps in-frame sequences with V and J called. Part of the clones is missing from these tables; in studies checked, under half for an unresolved V gene and the rest for unknown reasons. Recorded for this sample are more than 140,000 clones; 75% of them occurred a single time. Together, the top ten hold about 3.1% of the sample. The specimen was PBMCs. These receptors all stem from a man in his forties or fifties in good health and CMV-seronegative.

V and J are TRBV29-1 and TRBJ1-3; 8 positions agree with TRBD1. V gave up 6 bases and J gave up 9 bases; unmatched junction bases: 10. The germline gives CDR1 SQVTM, CDR2 ANQGSEA. The CDR3 is 13 residues long. The CDR3 DNA reads TGCAGCGTCGTCCAGGGGGCGATGAGCACCATATATTTT. Amino acids: CSVVQGAMSTIYF.

The chain combines TRBV7-2 with TRBJ2-7; D might be TRBD1 (5 bases). V was shortened by 1 base and J by 0 bases, with 10 bases between the two germline ends. The germline V gene encodes CDR1 SGHTA and CDR2 FQGNSA. The CDR3 length is 15 residues. In DNA form, the CDR3 reads TGTGCCAGCAGCTTAGGGTACAGGAGCTCCTACGAGCAGTACTTC. Amino acids: CASSLGYRSSYEQYF.

The sample holds one count of this clone. The V and J genes are TRBV7-4 and TRBJ2-1; TRBD1 aligns across 10 bases. J was trimmed by 3 bases and V by 5 bases; bases with no gene match: 10. CDR3 size: 17 residues. Germline V gene data show CDR1 as SGHVT and CDR2 as SQSDAQ. CDR3 in amino acids: CASSPSRRTGGYNEQFF. The DNA of the CDR3 is TGTGCCAGCAGCCCTAGTAGGAGGACAGGGGGCTACAATGAGCAGTTCTTC. Supplemented by reference TRBV7-4 and TRBJ2-1, the full variable domain reads GAGVSQSPRYKVAKRGRDVALRCDSISGHVTLYWYRQTLGQGSEVLTYSQSDAQRDKSGRPSGRFSAERPERSVSTLKIQRTEQGDSAVYLCASSPSRRTGGYNEQFFGPGTRLTVL.

The CDR3 sequence is CASSVGITAPEGTQYF. Here the CDR3 DNA reads TGTGCCAGCAGCGTAGGTATAACCGCCCCGGAGGGGACCCAGTACTTC. The J gene is TRBJ2-5, the V gene TRBV9; maybe TRBD2 (6 bases). The CDR3 is 16 amino acids. V was cut by 0 bases and J by 7 bases, with 19 bases left in between. Germline V gene sequence: CDR1 SGDLS, CDR2 YYNGEE.

This clone was counted only a few times. The genes are TRBV7-2 and TRBJ2-3; 10 positions match TRBD2. With 2 bases clipped from V and 1 base from J, the junction kept 9 bases outside the gene matches. The CDR3 extends over 18 amino acids. The germline V gene encodes CDR1 SGHTA and CDR2 FQGNSA. CDR3 protein: CASSLWLAGDYGTDTQYF. CDR3 bases: TGTGCCAGCAGCTTATGGCTAGCGGGGGACTATGGCACAGATACGCAGTATTTT. The full variable domain, its missing parts supplied by reference TRBV7-2 and TRBJ2-3, is GAGVSQSPSNKVTEKGKDVELRCDPISGHTALYWYRQSLGQGLEFLIYFQGNSAPDKSGLPSDRFSAERTGGSVSTLTIQRTQQEDSAVYLCASSLWLAGDYGTDTQYFGPGTRLTVL.

This sequence joins TRBV19 and TRBJ2-7; D is perhaps TRBD2 (6 bases). This CDR3 region has 14 residues. V lost 5 bases and J 10 bases, leaving 21 bases between the germline ends. Germline-derived CDR1 and CDR2 are LNHDA and SQIVND (reference sequence). CDR3 sequence: CASSPGTVGGGQYF. In DNA form, the CDR3 reads TGTGCCAGTAGTCCTGGGACGGTGGGAGGAGGACAGTACTTC.

The chain couples TRBV5-6 to TRBJ1-2, with 10 nucleotides matching TRBD1. Losses at the gene ends were 4 bases for V and 3 bases for J; bases not matched to a gene: 9. CDR1 is SGHDT, CDR2 YYEEEE, per germline. CDR3 length: 16 residues. The CDR3 loop is CASSRRDRGAYYGYTF. Written as DNA, the CDR3 is TGTGCCAGCAGCCGGCGGGACAGGGGCGCCTACTATGGCTACACCTTC. The whole variable domain, remainder taken from reference TRBV5-6 and TRBJ1-2, is DAGVTQSPTHLIKTRGQQVTLRCSPKSGHDTVSWYQQALGQGPQFIFQYYEEEERQRGNFPDRFSGHQFPNYSSELNVNALLLGDSALYLCASSRRDRGAYYGYTFGSGTRLTVV.

V and J are TRBV30 and TRBJ1-4, with 7 bases that match TRBD1. Trimming cost V 5 bases and J 7 bases; bases outside gene matches: 7. The CDR3 spans 13 residues. Germline V gene sequence: CDR1 GTSNPN, CDR2 SVGIG (reference sequence). CDR3: CAWGRDRSEKLFF. CDR3 sequence (DNA): TGTGCCTGGGGCCGGGACAGAAGTGAAAAACTGTTTTTT. Looking up the rest from reference TRBV30 and TRBJ1-4 gives the full variable domain: SQTIHQWPATLVQPVGSPLSLECTVEGTSNPNLYWYRQAAGRGLQLLFYSVGIGQISSEVPQNLSASRPQDRQFILSSKKLLLSDSGFYLCAWGRDRSEKLFFGSGTQLSVL.

The V call is TRBV7-9, the J call TRBJ1-2; D is ambiguous. CDR1 is SEHNR, CDR2 FQNEAQ, per germline (reference sequence). Trimming took 0 bases from V and 3 from J, leaving 11 bases between them. The CDR3 has 15 residues. Here the CDR3 reads CASSLASGLDYGYTF. CDR3 nucleotides: TGTGCCAGCAGCTTAGCGTCGGGGTTGGACTATGGCTACACCTTC.

This chain joins TRBV6-6 and TRBJ1-5; tentative D call: TRBD1 (5 bases). The CDR3 sequence is 13 residues long. CDR1 is MNHNY and CDR2 is SVGAGI in the germline V gene (reference sequence). The V gene lost 0 bases and the J gene lost 11 bases, with 11 bases spanning the gap. The DNA for the CDR3 is TGTGCCAGCAGTTACTCGTACGGGGGGGCCCAGCATTTT. It yields the protein CASSYSYGGAQHF.

J is TRBJ2-2 and V is TRBV6-5; TRBD1 agrees at 7 bases. The CDR3 covers 16 residues. V shed 0 bases, J shed 2 bases, and the junction held 3 bases outside the gene matches. The germline gives CDR1 MNHEY, CDR2 SVGAGI. CDR3 protein: CASSYSGTVNTGELFF. The CDR3 DNA reads TGTGCCAGCAGTTACTCGGGGACAGTTAACACCGGGGAGCTGTTTTTT.

The genes are TRBV2 and TRBJ2-2, with a possible D match to TRBD1 (5 bases). Per germline, CDR1 SNHLY and CDR2 FYNNEI. V was pared by 6 bases and J by 8 bases, with 10 bases between. This CDR3 region has 12 residues. CDR3 nucleotides: TGTGCCAGCAGAGGGGATGGAGGGGAGCTGTTTTTT. It specifies CASRGDGGELFF.

The gene calls are TRBV2 and TRBJ2-4; D is possibly TRBD1 (6 bases). Per the germline V gene, CDR1 is SNHLY and CDR2 is FYNNEI. There are 15 residues in the CDR3. Trimming removed 6 bases from V and 0 bases from J, with 12 bases in between. CDR3 protein: CASRGAHLAKNIQYF. The CDR3 DNA is TGTGCCAGCAGGGGGGCTCATCTAGCCAAAAACATTCAGTACTTC.

V and J are TRBV7-6 and TRBJ2-7; the match to TRBD1 covers 7 bases. Per germline, CDR1 SGHVS and CDR2 FNYEAQ. CDR3 length equals 16 residues. Losses at the gene ends were 5 bases for V and 2 bases for J; bases not matched to a gene: 12. CDR3 in amino acids: CASSPLGGDLTYEQYF. In nucleotides, the CDR3 is TGTGCCAGCAGCCCTTTAGGGGGCGACCTCACCTACGAGCAGTACTTC.

The V gene is TRBV4-1, the J gene TRBJ2-5; the match to TRBD2 covers 8 bases. This CDR3 comprises 16 residues. V was pared by 3 bases and J by 5 bases, with 11 bases of the junction left unmatched. CDR1 is MGHRA and CDR2 is YSYEKL in the germline V gene. CDR3 bases: TGCGCCAGCAGCCAGCAGCGGGGGTATTTTTCGGAGACCCAGTACTTC. It specifies CASSQQRGYFSETQYF.

This clone was detected only a few times. The J gene is TRBJ1-5, the V gene TRBV5-1; 9 bases are shared with TRBD1. V trimming: 0 bases; J trimming: 7 bases; junction bases outside the gene matches: 8. Per germline, CDR1 SGHRS and CDR2 YFSETQ. The CDR3 covers 16 residues. CDR3 protein: CASSLGPGQGVQPQHF. CDR3 bases: TGCGCCAGCAGCTTGGGTCCGGGACAGGGTGTGCAGCCCCAGCATTTT.

The chain employs TRBV9 and TRBJ2-7; maybe TRBD1 (6 bases). V dropped 4 bases and J dropped 9 bases, with 20 bases sitting between them. The CDR3 runs to 14 residues. The germline V gene has CDR1 SGDLS and CDR2 YYNGEE. The CDR3 loop reads CASSQKSRDTGQYF. For the CDR3, the DNA is TGTGCCAGCAGCCAAAAGTCCCGGGACACCGGGCAGTACTTC.

V usage is TRBV11-2 and J usage is TRBJ2-7; 12 bases match TRBD1. Trimming cost V 6 bases and J 7 bases; bases outside gene matches: 16. CDR1 is SGHAT, CDR2 FQNNGV, per germline. This CDR3 is 17 amino acids long. This CDR3 reads CASRNFEPGQGAEEQYF. For the CDR3, the DNA is TGTGCCAGCAGAAACTTTGAACCGGGACAGGGGGCGGAAGAGCAGTACTTC.

The chain uses TRBV4-1 and TRBJ1-6; 8 nucleotides agree with TRBD1. The CDR3 is 15 amino acids. With 5 bases clipped from V and 3 bases from J, the junction kept 3 bases outside the gene matches. Germline V gene lookup returns CDR1 MGHRA and CDR2 YSYEKL. CDR3 sequence (DNA): TGCGCCAGCAGCTCCGACAGGGGCTATAATTCACCCCTCCACTTT. It specifies CASSSDRGYNSPLHF.

This clone has only a few counts. The chain employs TRBV6-5 and TRBJ1-4; a possible D gene is TRBD1 (6 bases). Trimming left V 8 bases short and J 2 bases short, with 12 bases between. Germline assignment: CDR1 MNHEY and CDR2 SVGAGI. The CDR3 extends over 14 amino acids. The CDR3 spells CASSGGLTNEKLFF. The CDR3 DNA follows: TGTGCCAGCTCGGGGGGGCTTACTAATGAAAAACTGTTTTTT.

This clone showed up just a few times. This chain uses TRBV10-3 with TRBJ1-3; D possibly corresponds to TRBD1 (5 bases). The CDR3 has 16 residues. CDR1 and CDR2 (germline): ENHRY, SYGVKD. V lost 10 bases and J lost 0, with 19 bases in between. CDR3 residues: CATEGRRTLSGNTIYF. The CDR3 DNA reads TGTGCCACAGAAGGTAGACGGACACTCTCTGGAAACACCATATATTTT.

The chain uses TRBV7-9 and TRBJ2-7; TRBD1 matches 12 bases. Germline V lookup: CDR1 SEHNR, CDR2 FQNEAQ (reference sequence). Unmatched junction bases numbered 11, after V lost 6 bases and J lost 5 bases. The CDR3 is made up of 16 amino acids. This chain's CDR3 is CASRQVLGQGANEQYF. The CDR3 nucleotides read TGTGCCAGCAGGCAAGTGTTGGGACAGGGGGCTAACGAGCAGTACTTC.

The CDR3 protein is CASSLDRGWPEAFF. The CDR3 region has the DNA TGTGCCAGCAGCTTAGACAGGGGGTGGCCTGAAGCTTTCTTT. This sequence joins TRBV11-2 and TRBJ1-1; 7 bases are a match to TRBD1. The CDR3 spans 14 residues. The junction had 4 bases not matched to a gene; V was cut back by 0 bases and J by 6 bases. Germline-derived CDR1 and CDR2 are SGHAT and FQNNGV.